Each of the 31 T cell receptor beta chains below was sequenced from the same sample in a study of blood T cell repertoires in COVID-19. Data came from immunoSEQ multiplex PCR; TCRdb stores just in-frame clones and leaves some out. The sample includes 56,000 or so clones, about 91% of them seen just once. Sequencing input: peripheral blood. The receptors derive from a man aged 50 to 59 with active COVID-19.

The V gene is TRBV5-4, the J gene TRBJ2-3; 13 positions match TRBD2. The CDR3 extends over 15 amino acids. V shed 3 bases and J 4 bases; nucleotides not matched to a gene: 2. Germline values: CDR1 SGHNT, CDR2 YYREEE (reference sequence). CDR3: CASSWTSGSSDTQYF. CDR3 nucleotide sequence: TGTGCCAGCAGCTGGACTAGCGGGAGTTCAGATACGCAGTATTTT. Full variable domain (remainder filled in from reference TRBV5-4 and TRBJ2-3): ETGVTQSPTHLIKTRGQQVTLRCSSQSGHNTVSWYQQALGQGPQFIFQYYREEENGRGNFPPRFSGLQFPNYSSELNVNALELDDSALYLCASSWTSGSSDTQYFGPGTRLTVL.

In nucleotides, the CDR3 is TGCGCCAGCAGCCCGATACCGACAGGGGGTGAAGCTTTCTTT. This translates into CASSPIPTGGEAFF. The rearrangement joins TRBV5-1 to TRBJ1-1; 9 bases fit TRBD1. The CDR3 length is 14 residues. V lost 4 bases, J lost 7 bases, and 8 bases stayed unmatched. Germline V gene data show CDR1 as SGHRS and CDR2 as YFSETQ.

This clone was seen just once. The gene calls are TRBV14 and TRBJ2-1; a weak D match, TRBD2 (6 bases). CDR1 and CDR2 (germline): SGHDN, FVKESK. This CDR3 is 14 amino acids long. Deletions cut 1 base from V and 2 bases from J, with 6 bases between. The CDR3 protein is CASSQASAYNEQFF. In DNA, the CDR3 is TGTGCCAGCAGCCAAGCTAGCGCCTACAATGAGCAGTTCTTC.

This chain connects TRBV11-2 to TRBJ2-3, with 10 bases lining up with TRBD2. The CDR3 is made up of 15 amino acids. The V and J ends lost 5 bases and 1 base, in that order; junction bases with no gene match: 3. In germline, CDR1 is SGHAT, CDR2 FQNNGV. CDR3 in amino acids: CASSGGLAGTDTQYF. Here the CDR3 DNA reads TGTGCCAGCAGCGGCGGACTAGCGGGCACAGATACGCAGTATTTT.

The genes are TRBV27 and TRBJ2-7; maybe TRBD2 (5 bases). Germline CDR1 is MNHEY and CDR2 is SMNVEV (reference sequence). Trimming took off 2 bases at V and 0 bases at J, with 11 bases between the two ends. This CDR3 is built from 15 residues. The CDR3 region has the DNA TGTGCCAGCAGTTTACGAGCGGCTAGCTCCTACGAGCAGTACTTC. It yields the protein CASSLRAASSYEQYF.

The rearrangement links TRBV19 to TRBJ1-5; D is possibly TRBD1 (6 bases). CDR1 is LNHDA, CDR2 SQIVND, per germline (reference sequence). This CDR3 has 18 amino acids. V was trimmed by 2 bases and J by 0 bases, leaving 17 bases between them. CDR3 residues: CASSISPYGGVSNQPQHF. The CDR3 region has the DNA TGTGCCAGTAGTATAAGCCCCTATGGGGGCGTTAGCAATCAGCCCCAGCATTTT.

The V call is TRBV6-1, the J call TRBJ2-1; TRBD1 agrees at 7 bases. V lost 2 bases, J lost 6 bases, and 10 bases stayed unmatched. Per germline, CDR1 MNHNS and CDR2 SASEGT. The CDR3 loop spans 16 amino acids. The CDR3 protein is CASSEKIRDRPNEQFF. The CDR3 DNA follows: TGTGCCAGCAGTGAAAAAATCCGGGACAGACCCAATGAGCAGTTCTTC.

V and J are TRBV19 and TRBJ1-1; D uncertain. CDR3 size: 11 residues. Trimming removed 1 base from V and 7 bases from J, with 4 bases in between. The germline V gene has CDR1 LNHDA and CDR2 SQIVND (reference sequence). The DNA for the CDR3 is TGTGCCAGTAGTATAGCGGGTGAAGCTTTCTTT. The encoded protein is CASSIAGEAFF.

This clone came up once. The chain couples TRBV18 to TRBJ1-4; no clear D. The CDR3 is 16 amino acids. Deletions cut 1 base from V and 4 bases from J, with 13 bases between. CDR1 and CDR2 from the germline V gene are KGHSH and LQKENI. Written as DNA, the CDR3 is TGTGCCAGCTCACCACGTGGGGAGGGCCGTAATGAAAAACTGTTTTTT. This encodes CASSPRGEGRNEKLFF.

V and J are TRBV3-1 (or the pseudogene TRBV3-2) and TRBJ2-5; D not certain. Germline lookup yields CDR1 LGHDT and CDR2 YNNKEL (reference sequence). V was shortened by 1 base and J by 5 bases, with 11 bases between the two germline ends. This CDR3 is 14 amino acids long. As DNA, the CDR3 is TGTGCCAGCAGCCAAGTGGGCTGGGTTGAGACCCAGTACTTC. This translates into CASSQVGWVETQYF.

This sequence joins TRBV6-4 and TRBJ1-5; 7 nucleotides match TRBD1. V lost 11 bases to trimming and J lost 2 bases; unmatched junction nucleotides: 12. CDR3 length: 15 amino acids. The germline V gene has CDR1 MRHNA and CDR2 SNTAGT. The CDR3 spells CAPPGRTGRNQPQHF. The CDR3 bases are TGTGCCCCCCCGGGAAGGACAGGACGCAATCAGCCCCAGCATTTT.

This clone was found once. The gene calls are TRBV7-2 and TRBJ2-3; D gene ambiguous. CDR3 length: 14 residues. The germline V and J ends were trimmed by 5 bases and 2 bases, with 11 bases remaining between them. Germline V CDR1 and CDR2: SGHTA, FQGNSA. The CDR3, as DNA: TGTGCCAGCAGCCCCCGCCGGGTCACAGATACGCAGTATTTT. Residues: CASSPRRVTDTQYF.

This chain links TRBV27 with TRBJ2-2; 8 bases align to TRBD2. The germline gives CDR1 MNHEY, CDR2 SMNVEV (reference sequence). The CDR3 is 15 amino acids. Trimming cost V 4 bases and J 6 bases; bases outside gene matches: 7. CDR3 loop: CASSWGGGYPGELFF. The CDR3, as DNA: TGTGCCAGCAGTTGGGGCGGGGGGTATCCCGGGGAGCTGTTTTTT.

The V call is TRBV6-5, the J call TRBJ1-3, with D hard to call. CDR3 size: 13 residues. CDR1 and CDR2 from the germline V gene are MNHEY and SVGAGI. V lost 6 bases and J lost 9, with 15 bases in between. CDR3 protein: CASRSPLRGTIYF. CDR3 nucleotide sequence: TGTGCCAGCAGATCTCCCCTTCGGGGCACCATATATTTT.

The gene calls are TRBV15 and TRBJ1-2; 8 bases are a match to TRBD1. The V gene's germline CDR1 is LNHNV and CDR2 YYDKDF (reference sequence). The V gene end was trimmed by 5 bases and the J gene end by 4 bases; junction bases not matched to a gene: 9. CDR3 length equals 15 residues. CDR3 bases: TGTGCCACCAGCGCCACAGGGGGACCGGTCTATGGCTACACCTTC. Its protein product is CATSATGGPVYGYTF.

The chain has TRBV10-3 and TRBJ1-5; 9 nucleotides match TRBD1. Germline trimming cut 1 base from V and 5 bases from J; bases unmatched to any gene: 3. Germline assignment: CDR1 ENHRY and CDR2 SYGVKD. CDR3 length: 15 amino acids. The CDR3 DNA is TGTGCCATCAGTGAGTTTTGGACAGGGGATCAGCCCCAGCATTTT. Translation: CAISEFWTGDQPQHF.

The J gene is TRBJ2-7, the V gene TRBV18; no firm D call. Germline-derived CDR1 and CDR2 are KGHSH and LQKENI. Deletions cut 3 bases from V and 5 bases from J, with 14 bases between. This CDR3 is 14 amino acids long. Here the CDR3 reads CASSPLSTAHEQYF. The CDR3 region has the DNA TGTGCCAGCTCACCGCTCTCCACTGCCCACGAGCAGTACTTC.

This clone appeared a single time. The rearrangement uses TRBV28 and TRBJ2-3; 8 bases are a match to TRBD2. CDR1 MDHEN and CDR2 SYDVKM come from the germline V gene. V was clipped by 6 bases and J by 11 bases; unmatched bases: 13. This CDR3 is built from 14 residues. This CDR3 is CASSLLPGGWRQYF. The CDR3 region has the DNA TGTGCCAGCAGCCTCCTTCCGGGGGGGTGGAGGCAGTATTTT.

In DNA, the CDR3 is TGTGCCAGCAGCTTGGATGGCAGGGGAGTCTCTGGCTACACCTTC. Its translation is CASSLDGRGVSGYTF. This chain links TRBV5-4 with TRBJ1-2; D possibly corresponds to TRBD1 (6 bases). Germline loops: CDR1 SGHNT, CDR2 YYREEE (reference sequence). The germline V and J ends were trimmed by 0 bases and 7 bases, with 16 bases remaining between them. The CDR3 totals 15 residues.

V usage is TRBV5-4 and J usage is TRBJ2-1; tentatively, D is TRBD2 (6 bases). V lost 4 bases to trimming and J lost 1 base, with 15 bases between them. CDR1 and CDR2 (germline): SGHNT, YYREEE (reference sequence). The CDR3 covers 16 residues. CDR3: CASSIKRETSYNEQFF. As DNA, the CDR3 is TGTGCCAGCAGCATTAAACGGGAGACTTCCTACAATGAGCAGTTCTTC.

V and J are TRBV4-2 and TRBJ2-3, with 13 bases fitting TRBD2. Per the germline V gene, CDR1 is LGHNA and CDR2 is YNFKEQ. CDR3 size: 16 residues. With V trimmed by 4 bases and J by 1 base, 2 bases remained unmatched. The CDR3 here is CASSPGLAGGTDTQYF. The CDR3 nucleotides read TGTGCCAGCAGCCCCGGACTAGCGGGGGGCACAGATACGCAGTATTTT.

The chain joins TRBV7-8 to TRBJ2-7; perhaps TRBD2 as D (7 bases). Per the germline V gene, CDR1 is SGHVS and CDR2 is FQNEAQ. The V end lost 7 bases, the J end lost 10 bases, and 23 bases lay between the germline ends. This CDR3 comprises 14 residues. The CDR3 nucleotides read TGTGCCAGCACACGAGGGGGGGACCGCTCACAACAGTACTTC. Encoded protein: CASTRGGDRSQQYF.

The gene calls are TRBV27 and TRBJ2-7, with 9 positions matching TRBD1. With V trimmed by 5 bases and J by 3 bases, 5 bases remained unmatched. CDR1 is MNHEY, CDR2 SMNVEV, per germline (reference sequence). The CDR3 loop spans 14 amino acids. The CDR3 DNA sequence: TGTGCCAGCAGTCGGACAGGGGTACGCTACGAGCAGTACTTC. Its translation is CASSRTGVRYEQYF.

The chain joins TRBV15 to TRBJ2-1, with 10 bases lining up with TRBD2. Germline trimming cut 5 bases from V and 9 bases from J; bases unmatched to any gene: 7. The CDR3 covers 14 residues. Per the germline V gene, CDR1 is LNHNV and CDR2 is YYDKDF (reference sequence). In DNA, the CDR3 is TGTGCCACCAGCCGATTCCGGACTAGCGGTGAGCAGTTCTTC. It yields the protein CATSRFRTSGEQFF.

The V and J genes are TRBV5-1 and TRBJ2-3; 7 nucleotides align to TRBD2. V was clipped by 0 bases and J by 3 bases; unmatched bases: 7. The CDR3 sequence is 16 residues long. Germline CDR1 and CDR2: SGHRS and YFSETQ. CDR3 amino acids: CASSLGAGVGTDTQYF. The CDR3 nucleotides are TGCGCCAGCAGCTTGGGTGCGGGAGTCGGAACAGATACGCAGTATTTT. Full variable domain (outside the CDR3, taken from reference TRBV5-1 and TRBJ2-3): KAGVTQTPRYLIKTRGQQVTLSCSPISGHRSVSWYQQTPGQGLQFLFEYFSETQRNKGNFPGRFSGRQFSNSRSEMNVSTLELGDSALYLCASSLGAGVGTDTQYFGPGTRLTVL.

The chain uses TRBV5-1 and TRBJ2-3, with TRBD1 matching over 7 bases. V was clipped by 4 bases and J by 3 bases; unmatched bases: 5. Germline V CDR1 and CDR2: SGHRS, YFSETQ. This CDR3 region has 14 residues. CDR3 DNA sequence: TGCGCCAGCAGCCTGGGACAGCTGACAGATACGCAGTATTTT. Its translation is CASSLGQLTDTQYF.

V usage is TRBV28 and J usage is TRBJ2-7, with D perhaps TRBD1 (5 bases). This CDR3 is 14 amino acids long. Germline values: CDR1 MDHEN, CDR2 SYDVKM. V lost 6 bases, J lost 1 base, and 13 bases lay in between. CDR3 protein: CASRDWGRSYEQYF. CDR3 DNA sequence: TGTGCCAGCAGAGACTGGGGCAGGTCCTACGAGCAGTACTTC.

The chain combines TRBV5-1 with TRBJ2-3; 12 bases agree with TRBD1. Germline trimming cut 0 bases from V and 4 bases from J; bases unmatched to any gene: 3. Germline assignment: CDR1 SGHRS and CDR2 YFSETQ. This CDR3 is built from 16 residues. CDR3 loop: CASSLAGTGGSDTQYF. Written as DNA, the CDR3 is TGCGCCAGCAGCTTGGCCGGGACAGGGGGCTCAGATACGCAGTATTTT.

This chain joins TRBV4-1 and TRBJ1-1, with D perhaps matching TRBD1 (6 bases). Per germline, CDR1 MGHRA and CDR2 YSYEKL. V was pared by 3 bases and J by 7 bases, with 12 bases between. CDR3 length: 13 amino acids. This CDR3 is CASSHEGGSEAFF. The CDR3, as DNA: TGCGCCAGCAGCCACGAGGGGGGGAGTGAAGCTTTCTTT.

This clone was counted between two and nine times. The chain recombines TRBV7-9 with TRBJ2-7; D is uncertain. Trimming shortened V by 11 bases and J by 0 bases, and 17 bases separated the two germline ends. Per germline, CDR1 SEHNR and CDR2 FQNEAQ (reference sequence). The CDR3 contains 14 residues. The CDR3 sequence: CACSLPSSSYEQYF. In nucleotides, the CDR3 is TGTGCCTGCTCACTCCCTTCGAGCTCCTACGAGCAGTACTTC.

This rearrangement joins TRBV5-1 to TRBJ1-1; 7 bases are shared with TRBD1. The CDR3 runs 13 residues. CDR1 is SGHRS, CDR2 YFSETQ, per germline. The junction had 5 bases not matched to a gene; V was cut back by 5 bases and J by 4 bases. DNA for the CDR3: TGCGCCAGCAGGACAGGGACCGTCACTGAAGCTTTCTTT. This encodes CASRTGTVTEAFF.